The present T cell receptor (beta chain) was sequenced within a study of blood T cell repertoires in COVID-19. Turning to the study itself: Specimens from acute and convalescent COVID-19 originated in the United States, Italy and Spain. T cells, B-cell-depleted T cells, or PBMCs supplied cDNA or gDNA.

The CDR3 has 15 amino acids. J lost 1 base, V lost 5 bases, and 6 bases had no gene match. The germline CDR1 and CDR2 sequences are MDHEN and SYDVKM. As processed by the authors: Estimated nucleated cell counts came from reference gene primer amplification. The repertoire was sequenced with immunoSEQ multiplex PCR; TCRdb's copy has only in-frame clones and lacks some. The V and J calls and clone size come from that table; D and trimming were worked out from the DNA. The sample has approximately 180,000 clones; approximately 83% are singletons. Sequenced material: peripheral blood. The chain employs TRBV28 and TRBJ2-3; TRBD2 agrees at 7 bases. The sequence derives from a human donor with active or convalescent COVID-19. The donor label of this sample is uncertain. CDR3 nucleotides: TGTGCCAGCAGTCCAGCGCTAGCGGGCACAGATACGCAGTATTTT. It translates to CASSPALAGTDTQYF.